This T cell receptor (beta chain) was profiled in a study of low-dose radiotherapy and immunotherapy resistance in tumors (dated by TCRdb to between 2021 and 2022). With respect to the entire study: In Cohort 1, 0.5 Gy per fraction was delivered every 2 weeks, and a total PTV dose of 6.5 Gy was prescribed. Nivolumab was administered intravenously as a 240 mg flat dose every two weeks, and ipilimumab was administered intravenously at 1 mg/kg every six weeks. The trial did not randomize participants into treatment groups. Aspirin 300 mg was taken orally once daily by patients for four cycles, starting on cycle 1 day 1. Every two weeks, patients got intravenous cyclophosphamide at 200 mg/m2, given one day ahead of each radiation and immunotherapy administration. Eight patients were included in the translational analysis, namely three from the first dose cohort plus the first five from the second dose cohort. In Cohort 2, 1 Gy per fraction was delivered every two weeks, for a total of 13 Gy over 26 weeks.

What this sample's time point label stands for: after trial treatment. In light of the paper, this sample's treatment or condition label describes: LDRT plus nivolumab, ipilimumab, low-dose cyclophosphamide and aspirin (RACIN trial). The donors took part in RACIN, a single-arm, phase I, dose-escalation trial that combined nivolumab, ipilimumab, aspirin, low-dose cyclophosphamide and low-dose radiotherapy. Patients with advanced, TIL-negative solid tumors were considered eligible. The listed sequencing device is Illumina HiSeq 2500. Superscript III and a set of TRAV- and TRBV-specific primers were used to synthesize first-strand cDNA, so that both TCRalpha and TCRbeta chains were covered. A roughly 19-cycle PCR with Phusion amplified the TCRs, pairing a constant-region primer with the adapter that was attached to the V primers. The MessageAmp II aRNA Amplification Kit was used to amplify the isolated mRNA, with in vitro transcription run for 16 hours at 37 degrees C. mRNA for TCR sequencing was isolated with the Dynabeads mRNA DIRECT Purification Kit. Indexed Illumina adapters were added in a second Phusion PCR of about 26 cycles, and the PCR products were purified with AMPure XP beads. The authors' pipeline ran thus. Custom Perl scripts were used to pool TCR sequences that encoded the same protein, to remove out-of-frame sequences, and to calculate the abundance of each clonotype. TCR sequences supported by only a single read were excluded from analysis. Repertoire metrics included Shannon entropy, Gini index, clonality, richness, and frequency of TCRs shared between repertoires. Using fastp trimming at Q25 and MiXCR clonotype assembly, TCRdb reanalyzed the public sequencing data and kept in-frame beta chains. Entries that share a CDR3 protein sequence are merged under the most common genes and DNA. Clone size and V and J calls follow TCRdb, not the original study. The sample data list around 80,000 distinct CDR3 sequences, and 15% to 20% of these were observed just once. Approximately 1.5% of the sample belongs to the ten largest clones.

This clonotype showed up many times. Its recognized antigen is unknown. No base quality values were provided; no much bigger clone lies one nucleotide off. The sample here was PBMCs, taken after low-dose radiotherapy plus immunotherapy. The receptor was derived from a male donor with prostate cancer.

The DNA reads TGTGCCAGCTCACCGGACACCGTCAATGAGCAGTTCTTC. Its translation reads: CASSPDTVNEQFF. The rearrangement combines TRBV18 with TRBJ2-1, with TRBD1 perhaps the D gene, on 5 matching bases. From the germline V gene, CDR1 is KGHSH and CDR2 is LQKENI. The CDR3, from cysteine to phenylalanine, totals 13 residues. Just the 39-base CDR3 DNA is kept, in frame starting at base 1. At the junction V is shortened by 3 bases and J by 6 bases, with 9 bases in between.